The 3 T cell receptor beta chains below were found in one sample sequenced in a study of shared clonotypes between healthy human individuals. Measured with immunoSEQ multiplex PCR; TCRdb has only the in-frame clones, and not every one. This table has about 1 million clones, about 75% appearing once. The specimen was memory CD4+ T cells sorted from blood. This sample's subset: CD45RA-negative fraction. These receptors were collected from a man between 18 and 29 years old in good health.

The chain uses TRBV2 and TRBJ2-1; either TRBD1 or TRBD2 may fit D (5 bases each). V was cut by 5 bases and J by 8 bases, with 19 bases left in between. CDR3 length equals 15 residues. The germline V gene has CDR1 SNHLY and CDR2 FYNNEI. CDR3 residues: CASSFLGTGSDEQFF. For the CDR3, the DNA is TGTGCCAGCAGTTTTTTAGGGACCGGTTCCGATGAGCAGTTCTTC.

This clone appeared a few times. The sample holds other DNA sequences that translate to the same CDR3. This chain's CDR3 is CASSPGQSNQPQHF. The CDR3 DNA is TGCGCCAGCAGCCCCGGACAGAGCAATCAGCCCCAGCATTTT. The J gene is TRBJ1-5, the V gene TRBV5-1; a weak D match, TRBD1 (6 bases). The ends were cut back, 4 bases at V and 1 base at J, with 9 bases in the middle. The CDR3 runs 14 residues. Germline values: CDR1 SGHRS, CDR2 YFSETQ.

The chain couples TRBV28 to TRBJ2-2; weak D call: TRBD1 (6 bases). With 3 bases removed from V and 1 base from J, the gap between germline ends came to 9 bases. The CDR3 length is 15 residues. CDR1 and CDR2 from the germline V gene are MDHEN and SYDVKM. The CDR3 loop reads CASSLWDKNTGELFF. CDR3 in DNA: TGTGCCAGCAGTTTGTGGGACAAGAACACCGGGGAGCTGTTTTTT.